Reported below is one T cell receptor beta chain. There is no known antigen for this receptor. Base qualities are missing; no much larger clone stands one base away. These data come from a study of blood T cells in healthy people across ages (dated by TCRdb to about 2015). With respect to the entire study: In model experiments, template switching captured roughly one uniquely barcoded TCR beta cDNA molecule for every two T cells. The study measured age-related changes in TCR beta repertoire diversity using deep sequencing normalized with unique cDNA molecular identifiers. The donors were divided into four age groups: young (average 16 years), middle-aged (approximately 39), aged (roughly 60) and long-lived (roughly 88). To avoid experimental bias, donors of different ages were spread randomly across the sequencing lanes. Two additional independent replicas of 1 million unique cDNA reads from the same blood draw were analyzed for two donors (one aged 18 to 29 and one aged 80 or older).

Summary of the overall study and its limitations: The CMV infection status of donors was not known, potentially confounding age-related changes in expanded clonotypes. As age increased, observed TCR beta diversity per million T cells dropped in a roughly linear way, and a significant reduction was already evident by age 40. Estimates of total diversity from one million sequenced T cells were regarded as lower bounds and underestimates. Because profiling used bulk unsorted PBMCs, naive and antigen-experienced compartments could not be compared conclusively. Compared with the aged group, more naive CD4+ T cells, fewer expanded clones and increased TCR diversity were shown by the long-lived group, suggesting age selection. There was a strong correlation between observed TCR beta diversity and the percentage of naive T cells measured by flow cytometry.

CDR1 WNHNN and CDR2 SYGVQD are derived from the germline V gene (reference sequence). Trimming takes 3 bases off V and 8 bases off J; junction bases not matched to a gene: 6. The CDR3 goes from the cysteine to the phenylalanine over 14 residues. This entry keeps only the CDR3 DNA: 42 bases, framed from base 1. Library creation used 5' RACE. Sequencer: Illumina HiSeq 2500. A second PCR of roughly 7 to 12 cycles was run with a J-beta primer mix and a sample-barcoded 5' primer. Each TCR beta cDNA molecule received a unique molecular identifier from a template-switch 5' adaptor carrying 12 random nucleotides. Each sample yielded at least 2.5 million CDR3-containing paired-end reads. First-strand cDNA synthesis was performed from all RNA using the Mint cDNA synthesis kit, with priming by a TRBC-specific oligonucleotide. Following uracil-DNA glycosylase treatment, a first 18-cycle PCR with universal primers M1SS and BC2_uni_R was performed on all cDNA. In the original analysis: Normalization of each sample was performed by random selection of 1 million high-quality reads, each carrying a distinct molecular identifier. Reads sharing molecular identifiers were discarded rather than binned into consensus sequences. CDR3 identification, clonotype clustering and error correction used MiTCR with a Q25 quality threshold and the strictest error-elimination algorithm. A nonparametric unseen species model with Euler transformation was used to estimate lower-bound total TCR beta diversity. TCRdb took the public reads, trimmed them with fastp at Q25, ran MiXCR for clone calling and kept in-frame beta chains. Each entry is one CDR3 protein sequence, shown with its most common DNA and genes. These V and J calls derive from TCRdb rather than the authors' analysis. The sample table lists around 1,500,000 distinct CDR3 sequences, roughly 30% of them with a count of one. The top ten clonotypes cover around 7.7% of the sample.

The approximately 40 donors, aged roughly 6 to 100 years, were systemically healthy Caucasian individuals from Russia. Each donor gave 9 to 10 milliliters of peripheral blood, collected into EDTA-treated Vacutainer tubes. Ficoll-Paque density-gradient centrifugation was used to isolate PBMCs, with at least 7 million obtained per sample. Total RNA, at least 6 micrograms per sample, was extracted from PBMCs with Trizol reagent. The percentages of naive CD45RAhigh/CD27high T cells were determined by flow cytometry on a PBMC aliquot from every donor. The chain is assembled from TRBV10-1 and TRBJ2-1, with 8 bases aligning to TRBD2. The clonotype comes from a woman younger than 45 in good health. Sequenced: blood. The DNA sequence is TGCGCCAGCAGTGAACAACTCGGGGGGGATGAGCAGTTCTTC. Its translation is CASSEQLGGDEQFF.